Below are 10 T cell receptor beta chains sequenced from a single sample in a study of blood T cell repertoires in COVID-19. This table comes from immunoSEQ multiplex PCR, and its TCRdb copy is limited to in-frame clones, with some not included. The data contain approximately 100,000 clones, over 75% of them singletons. Sequenced input: peripheral blood. Every receptor here comes from a woman aged 70-85 years with acute or convalescent COVID-19.

The gene calls are TRBV18 and TRBJ1-1; 7 bases are a match to TRBD1. The CDR3 is 13 amino acids. With V trimmed by 3 bases and J by 4 bases, 2 bases remained unmatched. Germline V lookup: CDR1 KGHSH, CDR2 LQKENI. For the CDR3, the DNA is TGTGCCAGCTCACCTGGACAGGTCACTGAAGCTTTCTTT. This codes for CASSPGQVTEAFF. The full variable domain, with the rest looked up from reference TRBV18 and TRBJ1-1, is NAGVMQNPRHLVRRRGQEARLRCSPMKGHSHVYWYRQLPEEGLKFMVYLQKENIIDESGMPKERFSAEFPKEGPSILRIQQVVRGDSAAYFCASSPGQVTEAFFGQGTRLTVV.

V and J are TRBV4-3 and TRBJ2-3; 9 bases agree with TRBD2. Germline lookup yields CDR1 LGHNA and CDR2 YSLEER. The J segment lost 5 bases and the V segment lost 1 base, leaving 7 bases of the junction unmatched. This CDR3 region has 16 residues. CDR3 sequence (DNA): TGCGCCAGCAGCCAAGTTGGCGGGAGGGGGGGAGATACGCAGTATTTT. It codes for CASSQVGGRGGDTQYF.

The V call is TRBV7-9, the J call TRBJ2-4; 7 bases fit TRBD2. CDR1 and CDR2 (germline): SEHNR, FQNEAQ (reference sequence). The junction had 5 bases not matched to a gene; V was cut back by 4 bases and J by 8 bases. The length of the CDR3 is 13 residues. The CDR3 is CASSSVGRDIQYF. The CDR3 DNA is TGTGCCAGCAGCTCGGTAGGGAGGGACATTCAGTACTTC.

The chain carries TRBV10-3 and TRBJ2-2; 7 nucleotides agree with TRBD2. Germline V gene data show CDR1 as ENHRY and CDR2 as SYGVKD. J was trimmed by 2 bases and V by 8 bases; bases with no gene match: 5. CDR3 length: 14 amino acids. The CDR3: CAIGGGQNTGELFF. CDR3 DNA: TGTGCCATCGGCGGGGGTCAAAACACCGGGGAGCTGTTTTTT.

The chain has TRBV27 and TRBJ2-5; no firm D call. This CDR3 comprises 13 residues. Germline V gene data show CDR1 as MNHEY and CDR2 as SMNVEV (reference sequence). Trimming pared 1 base from V and 5 bases from J, leaving 8 bases between. CDR3 nucleotides: TGTGCCAGCAGTTTATTCCCGTCGGAGACCCAGTACTTC. It is translated as CASSLFPSETQYF.

Only one count was recorded for this clone. The rearrangement joins TRBV4-3 to TRBJ1-1; D is possibly TRBD1 (6 bases). The V gene's germline CDR1 is LGHNA and CDR2 YSLEER. This CDR3 has 17 residues. The V end lost 0 bases, the J end lost 0 bases, and 14 bases lay between the germline ends. The CDR3 DNA follows: TGCGCCAGCAGCCAAGATTTTACAGGGAGAATGAACACTGAAGCTTTCTTT. Its protein product is CASSQDFTGRMNTEAFF.

The CDR3 coding sequence is TGCGCCAGCAGTGGAGCGAGCGGGCCCTACAATGAGCAGTTCTTC. It translates to CASSGASGPYNEQFF. This chain links TRBV10-1 with TRBJ2-1, with D tentatively TRBD2 (6 bases). V lost 4 bases and J lost 2, with 12 bases in between. The CDR3 runs to 15 residues. Per the germline V gene, CDR1 is WNHNN and CDR2 is SYGVQD (reference sequence).

The chain couples TRBV5-4 to TRBJ2-5, with D possibly being TRBD1 (6 bases). Looked up from germline, CDR1 is SGHNT and CDR2 is YYREEE (reference sequence). V dropped 4 bases and J dropped 4 bases, with 23 bases sitting between them. The CDR3 has 17 amino acids. Here the CDR3 reads CASSGALVRGIGETQYF. CDR3 DNA sequence: TGTGCCAGCAGCGGGGCGTTAGTCAGGGGTATCGGAGAGACCCAGTACTTC.

The chain is built from TRBV10-2 and TRBJ2-3; TRBD1 is a possible D gene (6 bases). The CDR3 length is 15 residues. Trimming removed 7 bases at V and 1 base at J, with 15 bases between. Germline V gene sequence: CDR1 WSHSY, CDR2 SAAADI. The CDR3 DNA follows: TGCGCCAGCACGTTGAGGACAGTCGGCACAGATACGCAGTATTTT. Protein product: CASTLRTVGTDTQYF.

The chain is built from TRBV3-1 (or the pseudogene TRBV3-2) and TRBJ2-1; D not resolved. CDR1 and CDR2 from the germline V gene are LGHDT and YNNKEL (reference sequence). The CDR3 is 15 amino acids. The V and J ends lost 0 bases and 6 bases respectively, with 12 bases between them. CDR3 in DNA: TGTGCCAGCAGCCAAGACACTCGACACACCAATGAGCAGTTCTTC. Protein product: CASSQDTRHTNEQFF.